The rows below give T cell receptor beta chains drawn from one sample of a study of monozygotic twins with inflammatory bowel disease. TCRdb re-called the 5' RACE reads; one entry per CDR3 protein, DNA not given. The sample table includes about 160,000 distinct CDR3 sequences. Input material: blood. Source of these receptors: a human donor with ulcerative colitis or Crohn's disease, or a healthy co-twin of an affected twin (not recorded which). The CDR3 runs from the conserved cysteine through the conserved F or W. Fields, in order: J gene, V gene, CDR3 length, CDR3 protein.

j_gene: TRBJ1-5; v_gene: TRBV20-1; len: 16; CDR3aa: CSASRQGAKRSQPQHF
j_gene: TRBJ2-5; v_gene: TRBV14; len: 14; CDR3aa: CASSQDIGQETQYF
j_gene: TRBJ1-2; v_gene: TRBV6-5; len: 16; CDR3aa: CASSYSLEGGSEGYTF
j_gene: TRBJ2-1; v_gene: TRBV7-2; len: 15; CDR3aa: CASSLQAGVYNEQFF
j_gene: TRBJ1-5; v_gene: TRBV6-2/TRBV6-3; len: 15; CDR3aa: CASSHRSPAGGPQHF
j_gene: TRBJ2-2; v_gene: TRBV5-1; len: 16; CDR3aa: CASSLSPGLGAGELFF
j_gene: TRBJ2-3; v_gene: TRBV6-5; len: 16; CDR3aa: CASSYPRTGGSDTQYF
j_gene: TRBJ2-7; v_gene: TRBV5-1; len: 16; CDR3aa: CASSLVETGMVDEQYF
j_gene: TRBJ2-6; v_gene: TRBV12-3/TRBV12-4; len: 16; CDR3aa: CASSLRTLSGANVLTF
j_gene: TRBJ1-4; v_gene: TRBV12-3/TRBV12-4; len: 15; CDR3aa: CASSLRTGGSEKLFF